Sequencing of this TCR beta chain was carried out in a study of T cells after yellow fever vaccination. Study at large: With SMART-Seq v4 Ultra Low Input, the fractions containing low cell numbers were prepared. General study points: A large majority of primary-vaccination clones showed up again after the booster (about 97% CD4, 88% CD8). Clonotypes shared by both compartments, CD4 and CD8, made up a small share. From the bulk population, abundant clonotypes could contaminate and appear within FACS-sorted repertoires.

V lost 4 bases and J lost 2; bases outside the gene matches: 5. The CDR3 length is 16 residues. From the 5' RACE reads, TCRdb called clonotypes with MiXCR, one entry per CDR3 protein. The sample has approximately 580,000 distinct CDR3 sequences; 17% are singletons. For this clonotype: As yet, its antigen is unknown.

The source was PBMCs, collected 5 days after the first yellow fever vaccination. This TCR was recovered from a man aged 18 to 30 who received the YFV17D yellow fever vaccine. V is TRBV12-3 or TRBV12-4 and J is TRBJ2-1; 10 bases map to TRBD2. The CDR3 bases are TGTGCCAGCAGTTCCCCTAGCGGGGGCGCCTACAATGAGCAGTTCTTC. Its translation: CASSSPSGGAYNEQFF.